This T cell receptor (beta chain) stems from a study of blood T cell repertoires in COVID-19. As for the study in general: The United States, Italy and Spain provided the acute and convalescent COVID-19 samples. The analysed material was cDNA or gDNA that came from T cells, B-cell-depleted T cells, or PBMCs.

With 3 bases clipped from V and 8 bases from J, the junction kept 2 bases outside the gene matches. Germline V gene data show CDR1 as MNHNS and CDR2 as SASEGT. There are 13 residues in the CDR3. TCRdb's copy holds only in-frame clones and misses some; the assay was immunoSEQ multiplex PCR. The table records roughly 190,000 clones, 70% to 90% of them present only once. Sequences were obtained from peripheral blood. The origin of this receptor is a woman in her seventies with active or convalescent COVID-19. The J gene is TRBJ2-2, the V gene TRBV6-1, with 8 bases that match TRBD1. CDR3 nucleotides: TGTGCCAGCAGTGACAGGGACAGGGGGGAGCTGTTTTTT. This sequence encodes CASSDRDRGELFF.